A single sample is the source of the 27 T cell receptor beta chains below, sequenced in a study of T cell repertoires in cytomegalovirus infection. A single record per CDR3 protein comes from TCRdb applying MiXCR to the reads. The data contain 200,000 or so distinct CDR3 sequences, roughly two fifths of them seen just once; the ten biggest clones take up more than 50%. No antigens are known for them. This specimen consisted of CD8+ T cells from cultured PBMCs, obtained from culture after CMV antigen stimulation. The source of these receptors is a human donor in good health (CMV status not recorded). Some clones in this sample may be carry-over from other donors' samples.

The chain uses TRBV27 and TRBJ1-3; TRBD1 might be the D (5 bases). The germline V gene has CDR1 MNHEY and CDR2 SMNVEV (reference sequence). The CDR3 contains 17 residues. V was cut by 5 bases and J by 0 bases, with 17 bases left in between. The CDR3 spells CASSLPWDVRSGNTIYF. DNA of the CDR3: TGTGCCAGCAGTCTCCCATGGGACGTCCGCTCTGGAAACACCATATATTTT.

The V gene is TRBV9, the J gene TRBJ2-1; D tentatively reads TRBD1 or TRBD2 (6 bases each). CDR1 and CDR2 from the germline V gene are SGDLS and YYNGEE. The CDR3 runs to 15 residues. Trimming shortened V by 0 bases and J by 6 bases, and 13 bases separated the two germline ends. CDR3 nucleotides: TGTGCCAGCAGCGTAGTAGGGGGGAAGAGCAATGAGCAGTTCTTC. This codes for CASSVVGGKSNEQFF.

This clonotype was detected a few times. The chain uses TRBV12-5 and TRBJ2-5; D gene unclear. Trimming took 3 bases from V and 2 from J, leaving 10 bases between them. CDR3 length: 14 amino acids. Germline V CDR1 and CDR2: LGHNT, FRNRAP. The CDR3: CASGLDGSQETQYF. In DNA, the CDR3 is TGTGCTAGTGGTTTAGACGGATCACAAGAGACCCAGTACTTC.

The J gene is TRBJ1-1, the V gene TRBV19; unclear D gene. This CDR3 is 15 amino acids long. The ends were cut back, 10 bases at V and 0 bases at J, with 18 bases in the middle. From germline, CDR1 is LNHDA and CDR2 SQIVND (reference sequence). This CDR3 reads CATVRMCVMNTEAFF. As DNA, the CDR3 is TGTGCCACCGTGAGGATGTGTGTTATGAACACTGAAGCTTTCTTT.

The rearrangement links TRBV27 to TRBJ2-1, with D uncertain. This CDR3 contains 14 residues. Germline V gene lookup returns CDR1 MNHEY and CDR2 SMNVEV (reference sequence). V lost 3 bases to trimming and J lost 4 bases, with 10 bases between them. The CDR3, as DNA: TGTGCCAGCAGTTTCGGTAGGCTTTACAATGAGCAGTTCTTC. Protein: CASSFGRLYNEQFF.

The V gene is TRBV5-1, the J gene TRBJ1-1; no clear D. The CDR3 is 13 amino acids. Deletions cut 0 bases from V and 2 bases from J, with 5 bases between. The V gene's germline CDR1 is SGHRS and CDR2 YFSETQ. The CDR3, as DNA: TGCGCCAGCAGCTTGGAAGATAACACTGAAGCTTTCTTT. Protein: CASSLEDNTEAFF.

The rearrangement uses TRBV20-1 and TRBJ2-7; 8 bases are shared with TRBD2. Germline V gene lookup returns CDR1 DFQATT and CDR2 SNEGSKA (reference sequence). The CDR3 contains 15 residues. The J segment lost 4 bases and the V segment lost 5 bases, leaving 13 bases of the junction unmatched. This chain's CDR3 is CSAGSRGGLSYEQYF. The CDR3 region has the DNA TGCAGTGCTGGTTCCCGGGGGGGGCTTAGTTACGAGCAGTACTTC.

This clonotype was observed a handful of times. J is TRBJ2-1 and V is TRBV7-7; D possibly corresponds to TRBD2 (6 bases). V shed 3 bases and J shed 6 bases, with 9 bases lying between them. The CDR3 spans 13 residues. Germline values: CDR1 SSHAT, CDR2 FNYEAQ (reference sequence). The DNA of the CDR3 is TGTGCCAGCAGCTTGGAGGGATCCAATGAGCAGTTCTTC. Its translation: CASSLEGSNEQFF.

The sample holds one count of this clonotype. The chain uses TRBV27 and TRBJ2-7; 11 bases map to TRBD1. The CDR3 loop spans 13 amino acids. J lost 6 bases, V lost 6 bases, and 4 bases had no gene match. Per germline, CDR1 MNHEY and CDR2 SMNVEV (reference sequence). The DNA for the CDR3 is TGTGCCAGCAGAACCGGGACAGGGGGCGAGCAGTACTTC. Translating gives CASRTGTGGEQYF.

This chain links TRBV29-1 with TRBJ1-1, with 11 bases lining up with TRBD1. V shed 2 bases, J shed 7 bases, and the junction held 6 bases outside the gene matches. Germline V gives CDR1 SQVTM, CDR2 ANQGSEA. This CDR3 contains 14 residues. In nucleotides, the CDR3 is TGCAGCGTTGAATTTGGGACAGGGGGATATGAAGCTTTCTTT. Its protein is CSVEFGTGGYEAFF.

This clonotype was counted only a few times. The chain carries TRBV6-4 and TRBJ2-1, with TRBD2 matching 14 bases. Per the germline V gene, CDR1 is MRHNA and CDR2 is SNTAGT. V lost 2 bases, J lost 2 bases, and 2 bases stayed unmatched. The CDR3 sequence is 17 residues long. CDR3 amino acids: CASSDTTSGGAYNEQFF. Here the CDR3 DNA reads TGTGCCAGCAGTGACACGACTAGCGGGGGGGCCTACAATGAGCAGTTCTTC.

This clonotype has a handful of counts. The gene calls are TRBV7-8 and TRBJ2-2; D is unresolved. CDR1 SGHVS and CDR2 FQNEAQ come from the germline V gene. Trimming pared 3 bases from V and 5 bases from J, leaving 10 bases between. The CDR3 runs 14 residues. The CDR3 region has the DNA TGTGCCAGCAGCTTTCGGACCCCAACCGGGGAGCTGTTTTTT. It is translated as CASSFRTPTGELFF.

This clonotype has a handful of counts. The genes are TRBV4-2 and TRBJ2-1; 10 bases line up with TRBD2. The CDR3 loop spans 18 amino acids. Trimming cost V 3 bases and J 2 bases; bases outside gene matches: 10. Looked up from germline, CDR1 is LGHNA and CDR2 is YNFKEQ. As DNA, the CDR3 is TGTGCCAGCAGCCAGTCGGCTAGCGGGAGTGTCCCCTACAATGAGCAGTTCTTC. It is translated as CASSQSASGSVPYNEQFF.

This clonotype has more than one count but fewer than ten. This chain uses TRBV7-2 with TRBJ1-1; no firm D call. This CDR3 has 12 amino acids. Germline CDR1 and CDR2: SGHTA and FQGNSA. V lost 2 bases and J 6 bases, leaving 7 bases between the germline ends. Here the CDR3 reads CASSLILSEAFF. The CDR3 nucleotides read TGTGCCAGCAGCTTAATACTTTCTGAAGCTTTCTTT.

The chain combines TRBV6-1 with TRBJ1-1; 9 bases map to TRBD1. Looked up from germline, CDR1 is MNHNS and CDR2 is SASEGT. The CDR3 contains 13 residues. The junction had 3 bases not matched to a gene; V was cut back by 4 bases and J by 6 bases. CDR3 coding DNA: TGTGCCAGCAGTGGACAGGGGGTCTCTGAAGCTTTCTTT. Translating gives CASSGQGVSEAFF.

This clonotype was seen at least ten times. The rearrangement links TRBV7-8 to TRBJ2-3, with unresolved D. V was shortened by 1 base and J by 4 bases, with 3 bases between the two germline ends. The CDR3 contains 12 residues. Germline-derived CDR1 and CDR2 are SGHVS and FQNEAQ. The CDR3 spells CASSLVADTQYF. DNA of the CDR3: TGTGCCAGCAGCTTAGTCGCAGATACGCAGTATTTT.

V gene TRBV11-2 combines with J gene TRBJ1-2, with D uncertain. The CDR3 contains 15 residues. V dropped 5 bases and J dropped 2 bases, with 15 bases sitting between them. Germline CDR1 and CDR2: SGHAT and FQNNGV. The CDR3 bases are TGTGCCAGCAGCACTAACCGGGGTTTAAACTATGGCTACACCTTC. Translated, it gives CASSTNRGLNYGYTF.

Many counts were recorded for this clonotype. This CDR3 is CASSLSGGGDTQYF. CDR3 sequence (DNA): TGTGCCAGCAGCTTAAGCGGGGGGGGGGATACGCAGTATTTT. The chain combines TRBV7-6 with TRBJ2-3; 10 nucleotides match TRBD2. Germline CDR1 reads SGHVS; CDR2 reads FNYEAQ. V was pared by 2 bases and J by 6 bases, with 2 bases of the junction left unmatched. The CDR3 is 14 amino acids.

The V gene is TRBV27, the J gene TRBJ1-5; D is possibly TRBD1 (6 bases). The germline CDR1 and CDR2 sequences are MNHEY and SMNVEV (reference sequence). CDR3 length: 13 amino acids. V was clipped by 5 bases and J by 3 bases, with 8 bases between them. Here the CDR3 DNA reads TGTGCCAGCAGTCAGGGGTACAATCAGCCCCAGCATTTT. This sequence encodes CASSQGYNQPQHF.

This rearrangement joins TRBV6-5 to TRBJ1-2; possibly TRBD1 for D (6 bases). Germline values: CDR1 MNHEY, CDR2 SVGAGI. V lost 0 bases to trimming and J lost 8 bases, with 19 bases between them. This CDR3 contains 16 residues. The CDR3 DNA sequence: TGTGCCAGCAGTTACTCAGCCCCGGACAGCAGGAGGGGCTACACCTTC. It codes for CASSYSAPDSRRGYTF.

This clonotype showed up many times. This rearrangement joins TRBV7-9 to TRBJ2-1; maybe TRBD2 (6 bases). The CDR3 has 17 residues. In germline, CDR1 is SEHNR, CDR2 FQNEAQ (reference sequence). V was pared by 5 bases and J by 6 bases, with 23 bases between. The CDR3 here is CASSPPAGSGGGNEQFF. The CDR3 DNA sequence: TGTGCCAGCAGCCCCCCCGCGGGGTCCGGAGGAGGCAATGAGCAGTTCTTC.

The chain couples TRBV7-2 to TRBJ2-1; TRBD1 matches 8 bases. V lost 5 bases and J lost 4; bases outside the gene matches: 22. CDR3 length equals 20 residues. Per the germline V gene, CDR1 is SGHTA and CDR2 is FQGNSA. The CDR3 nucleotides read TGTGCCAGCAGCCGAGACAGGGGAGCCAGGGTCGGCGGCATTTACAATGAGCAGTTCTTC. Protein: CASSRDRGARVGGIYNEQFF. The variable domain in full, completed from reference TRBV7-2 and TRBJ2-1, reads GAGVSQSPSNKVTEKGKDVELRCDPISGHTALYWYRQSLGQGLEFLIYFQGNSAPDKSGLPSDRFSAERTGGSVSTLTIQRTQQEDSAVYLCASSRDRGARVGGIYNEQFFGPGTRLTVL.

This sequence joins TRBV10-3 and TRBJ2-1; the match to TRBD2 covers 10 bases. Trimming cost V 6 bases and J 3 bases; bases outside gene matches: 11. Germline V gene sequence: CDR1 ENHRY, CDR2 SYGVKD. This CDR3 has 17 residues. The CDR3, as DNA: TGTGCCATCAGAGGACAGACCGGGACTAGCGACTACAATGAGCAGTTCTTC. It codes for CAIRGQTGTSDYNEQFF.

This clonotype came up a few times. The V call is TRBV6-1, the J call TRBJ1-3; D is ambiguous. Trimming removed 6 bases at V and 7 bases at J, with 16 bases between. Germline V lookup: CDR1 MNHNS, CDR2 SASEGT. The CDR3 covers 14 residues. CDR3 sequence: CASRSGLSGNTIYF. CDR3 in DNA: TGTGCCAGCAGATCGGGCCTCAGCGGGAACACCATATATTTT.

The V and J genes are TRBV11-2 and TRBJ2-5; D uncertain. V lost 1 base and J lost 5, with 14 bases in between. CDR1 is SGHAT, CDR2 FQNNGV, per germline. CDR3 length: 15 residues. The CDR3 sequence: CASSLAPGRTETQYF. DNA of the CDR3: TGTGCCAGCAGCTTAGCCCCTGGGCGGACCGAGACCCAGTACTTC.

The chain employs TRBV2 and TRBJ2-6; D is ambiguous. This CDR3 spans 16 amino acids. Trimming removed 0 bases from V and 1 base from J, with 7 bases in between. The germline V gene has CDR1 SNHLY and CDR2 FYNNEI. Here the CDR3 DNA reads TGTGCCAGCAGTGAAGCTTTCCCTTCTGGGGCCAACGTCCTGACTTTC. This sequence encodes CASSEAFPSGANVLTF.

This clonotype was detected only a few times. The chain links TRBV7-6 to TRBJ2-1, with D possibly TRBD2 on 7 matching bases. V dropped 5 bases and J dropped 0 bases, with 14 bases sitting between them. The CDR3 is made up of 16 amino acids. From germline, CDR1 is SGHVS and CDR2 FNYEAQ. The CDR3 region has the DNA TGTGCCAGCAGCCACGGGGGGCAGCGCTCCTACAATGAGCAGTTCTTC. Amino acid sequence: CASSHGGQRSYNEQFF.